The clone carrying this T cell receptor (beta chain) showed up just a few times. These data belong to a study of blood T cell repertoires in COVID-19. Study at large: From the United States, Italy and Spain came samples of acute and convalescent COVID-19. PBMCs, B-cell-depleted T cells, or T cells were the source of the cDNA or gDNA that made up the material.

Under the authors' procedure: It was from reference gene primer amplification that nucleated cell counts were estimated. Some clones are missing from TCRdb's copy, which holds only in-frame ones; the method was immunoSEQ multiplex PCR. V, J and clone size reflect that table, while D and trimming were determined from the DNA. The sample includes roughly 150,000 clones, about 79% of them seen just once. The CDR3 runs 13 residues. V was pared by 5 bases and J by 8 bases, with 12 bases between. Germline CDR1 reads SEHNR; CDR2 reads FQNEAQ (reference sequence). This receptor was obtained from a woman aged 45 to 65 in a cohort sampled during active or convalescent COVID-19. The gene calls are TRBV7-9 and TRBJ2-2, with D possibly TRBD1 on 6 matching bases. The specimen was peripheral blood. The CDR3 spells CASSLQGQGELFF. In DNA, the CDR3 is TGTGCCAGCAGCCTGCAGGGACAAGGGGAGCTGTTTTTT.